This entry describes one TCR beta chain. The antigen is undetermined. These data originate in a study of CD8 T cells in Susac syndrome. The overall study: Patients with Susac syndrome were therapy-naive, taking corticosteroids, with some also receiving intravenous immunoglobulin, or taking intravenous immunoglobulin alone at the time their blood was drawn. Study-wide results and limits: None of the CD4+ T cell repertoires in Susac syndrome showed clonal expansion.

The CD8+ and CD4+ T cells were isolated magnetically using a negative isolation approach, whereas the TEMRA cells were enriched by FACS. Random hexamers primed reverse transcription of about 0.5 to 1 ug RNA. Multiplex immunoSEQ PCR targeted 54 Vbeta and 13 Jbeta TCR beta segments. One entry per CDR3 protein results from TCRdb running MiXCR on the immunoSEQ multiplex PCR reads. The data hold 130,000 to 150,000 distinct CDR3 sequences, with approximately 95% observed a single time. The CDR3 contains 15 residues. After removal of 2 bases from V and 5 bases from J, the junction contained 5 bases not matched to a gene. Germline V CDR1 and CDR2: SGHDN, FVKESK.

Material for sequencing was CD4+ T cells from PBMCs. This sequence joins TRBV14 and TRBJ1-5; TRBD1 matches 8 bases. The sequence came from a human donor with Susac syndrome. CDR3 residues: CASSQHTGGDQPQHF. The CDR3 nucleotides read TGTGCCAGCAGCCAACATACAGGGGGGGATCAGCCCCAGCATTTT.